Listed here are 29 T cell receptor beta chains from one sample, sequenced in a study of T cell responses to AZD1222 COVID-19 vaccine. Repertoires were generated with immunoSEQ multiplex PCR, while TCRdb's copy carries only in-frame clones and drops some. The sample has about 70,000 clones, less than 90% seen once. This sample comprised peripheral blood, obtained on day 0 of AZD1222 vaccination. These receptors originate from an adult in good health.

The chain links TRBV11-3 to TRBJ1-1; D is possibly TRBD1 (6 bases). Germline values: CDR1 SGHNT, CDR2 YENEEA. This CDR3 has 14 amino acids. Trimming shortened V by 4 bases and J by 6 bases, and 15 bases separated the two germline ends. CDR3 nucleotide sequence: TGTGCCAGCAGCTCCGGAGAGGGGGACCCTGAAGCTTTCTTT. It translates to CASSSGEGDPEAFF.

This chain joins TRBV5-1 and TRBJ1-3; D ambiguous. The germline CDR1 and CDR2 sequences are SGHRS and YFSETQ. The CDR3 is 15 residues long. The V and J ends lost 4 bases and 0 bases respectively, with 11 bases between them. The CDR3 DNA reads TGCGCCAGCAGCCTGGACGTATACTCTGGAAACACCATATATTTT. It specifies CASSLDVYSGNTIYF.

The chain has TRBV28 and TRBJ1-4; D is undetermined. Between the trimmed V and J ends, which lost 4 bases and 0 bases, there was a span of 9 bases. The CDR3 runs 15 residues. Germline V gene lookup returns CDR1 MDHEN and CDR2 SYDVKM. Written as DNA, the CDR3 is TGTGCCAGCAGTTCCTTCACCGCAACTAATGAAAAACTGTTTTTT. Its translation: CASSSFTATNEKLFF. Filled out from reference TRBV28 and TRBJ1-4, the complete variable domain reads DVKVTQSSRYLVKRTGEKVFLECVQDMDHENMFWYRQDPGLGLRLIYFSYDVKMKEKGDIPEGYSVSREKKERFSLILESASTNQTSMYLCASSSFTATNEKLFFGSGTQLSVL.

This chain connects TRBV13 to TRBJ1-4; 7 bases are shared with TRBD1. Germline V gene lookup returns CDR1 PRHDT and CDR2 FYEKMQ (reference sequence). This CDR3 is 15 amino acids long. The ends lost 4 bases at V and 6 bases at J; junction bases unmatched: 8. The CDR3 protein is CASSSWGQYDEKLFF. The CDR3 DNA is TGTGCCAGCAGCTCCTGGGGACAGTATGATGAAAAACTGTTTTTT.

The chain joins TRBV19 to TRBJ1-6; D not resolved. Trimming pared 1 base from V and 9 bases from J, leaving 16 bases between. This CDR3 comprises 16 residues. Germline CDR1 reads LNHDA; CDR2 reads SQIVND (reference sequence). For the CDR3, the DNA is TGTGCCAGTAGTATAGCTCCCCAGTTTGGAGGTTCACCCCTCCACTTT. Its translation is CASSIAPQFGGSPLHF. Based on the CDR3 plus reference TRBV19 and TRBJ1-6, the full variable domain is DGGITQSPKYLFRKEGQNVTLSCEQNLNHDAMYWYRQDPGQGLRLIYYSQIVNDFQKGDIAEGYSVSREKKESFPLTVTSAQKNPTAFYLCASSIAPQFGGSPLHFGNGTRLTVT.

The CDR3 sequence: CASTRQGVITEAFF. CDR3 DNA: TGCGCCAGCACCCGACAGGGGGTGATCACTGAAGCTTTCTTT. The chain joins TRBV5-1 to TRBJ1-1; 9 nucleotides align to TRBD1. The germline CDR1 and CDR2 sequences are SGHRS and YFSETQ. The CDR3 has 14 residues. Unmatched junction bases numbered 7, after V lost 6 bases and J lost 4 bases.

The CDR3 DNA sequence: TGTGCCAGCAGTCTCTACGACGGAGAGCAGTACTTC. Translation gives CASSLYDGEQYF. The chain links TRBV28 to TRBJ2-7; D is undetermined. Trimming took 5 bases from V and 7 from J, leaving 12 bases between them. The CDR3 has 12 residues. CDR1 is MDHEN and CDR2 is SYDVKM in the germline V gene.

This chain connects TRBV5-1 to TRBJ1-5, with D tentatively TRBD1 (6 bases). Looked up from germline, CDR1 is SGHRS and CDR2 is YFSETQ. The V gene lost 7 bases and the J gene lost 2 bases, with 19 bases spanning the gap. This CDR3 contains 16 residues. The CDR3, as DNA: TGCGCCAGCGCCCGAAACCCAGGGGACGGCAATCAGCCCCAGCATTTT. It yields the protein CASARNPGDGNQPQHF. Full variable domain (remainder filled in from reference TRBV5-1 and TRBJ1-5): KAGVTQTPRYLIKTRGQQVTLSCSPISGHRSVSWYQQTPGQGLQFLFEYFSETQRNKGNFPGRFSGRQFSNSRSEMNVSTLELGDSALYLCASARNPGDGNQPQHFGDGTRLSIL.

The sample holds a few counts of this clone. V and J are TRBV4-1 and TRBJ2-3; possible D gene TRBD1, 5 bases. The CDR3 totals 18 residues. Per the germline V gene, CDR1 is MGHRA and CDR2 is YSYEKL. Trimming cost V 6 bases and J 2 bases, with 24 bases left between them. In DNA form, the CDR3 reads TGCGCCAGCAGTCCAAGATTTATTAGGGGAACGAACACAGATACGCAGTATTTT. Amino acids: CASSPRFIRGTNTDTQYF.

The V and J genes are TRBV2 and TRBJ2-2; 10 bases agree with TRBD2. This CDR3 contains 15 residues. The V gene end was trimmed by 6 bases and the J gene end by 4 bases; junction bases not matched to a gene: 5. Germline loops: CDR1 SNHLY, CDR2 FYNNEI. CDR3 in amino acids: CASRLGLASTGELFF. CDR3 in DNA: TGTGCCAGCAGACTGGGACTAGCGAGCACCGGGGAGCTGTTTTTT.

This rearrangement joins TRBV28 to TRBJ2-7; TRBD1 matches 8 bases. Germline CDR1 is MDHEN and CDR2 is SYDVKM. With 7 bases clipped from V and 1 base from J, the junction kept 9 bases outside the gene matches. The CDR3 covers 15 residues. CDR3 in DNA: TGTGCCAGCAACTCGGCCGGGACAGGTTCCTACGAGCAGTACTTC. This translates into CASNSAGTGSYEQYF.

In this sample, this clone turned up once. This chain joins TRBV19 and TRBJ1-1; unclear D gene. The germline V gene encodes CDR1 LNHDA and CDR2 SQIVND (reference sequence). The V end lost 4 bases, the J end lost 0 bases, and 9 bases lay between the germline ends. CDR3 length: 14 amino acids. This CDR3 reads CASSTPGLNTEAFF. The CDR3 nucleotides are TGTGCCAGTAGTACCCCCGGCCTGAACACTGAAGCTTTCTTT.

The J gene is TRBJ2-7, the V gene TRBV27; 9 bases agree with TRBD2. Germline V lookup: CDR1 MNHEY, CDR2 SMNVEV (reference sequence). The CDR3 loop spans 17 amino acids. In DNA form, the CDR3 reads TGTTCACCCGCGGGGGCGGGGGGGCTTTTTAAAACCTACGAGCAGTACTTC. Translated, it gives CSPAGAGGLFKTYEQYF.

The rearrangement joins TRBV27 to TRBJ1-3, with D maybe TRBD1 (6 bases). Germline V gene lookup returns CDR1 MNHEY and CDR2 SMNVEV (reference sequence). This CDR3 region has 17 residues. Trimming shortened V by 5 bases and J by 2 bases, and 19 bases separated the two germline ends. CDR3 DNA sequence: TGTGCCAGCAGTCCCCGTGCAGGGGCGGCAGCTGGAAACACCATATATTTT. It specifies CASSPRAGAAAGNTIYF.

A few counts support this clone. The chain is built from TRBV10-2 and TRBJ1-1; tentatively, D is TRBD1 (5 bases). CDR3 length: 15 amino acids. V was clipped by 6 bases and J by 7 bases, with 21 bases between them. CDR1 WSHSY and CDR2 SAAADI come from the germline V gene. This CDR3 is CASSPLRGGLYEAFF. The CDR3 nucleotides read TGCGCCAGCAGCCCCCTAAGGGGTGGGTTATATGAAGCTTTCTTT.

V usage is TRBV3-1 (or the pseudogene TRBV3-2) and J usage is TRBJ1-5; TRBD1 is a possible D gene (6 bases). This CDR3 region has 16 residues. V shed 1 base and J shed 3 bases, with 13 bases lying between them. Germline CDR1 is LGHDT and CDR2 is YNNKEL (reference sequence). CDR3: CASSQVPTGTNQPQHF. CDR3 bases: TGTGCCAGCAGCCAAGTGCCGACAGGAACCAATCAGCCCCAGCATTTT.

This rearrangement joins TRBV2 to TRBJ1-5; TRBD1 agrees at 7 bases. Trimming at V came to 11 bases and at J to 6 bases, leaving 10 bases not matched to a gene. The CDR3 loop spans 13 amino acids. CDR1 SNHLY and CDR2 FYNNEI come from the germline V gene. The CDR3 region has the DNA TGTGCCTCCCAGGGGGAGCAAACTCAGCCCCAGCATTTT. Amino acids: CASQGEQTQPQHF.

CDR3 amino acids: CASSLVQGADSNQPQHF. The CDR3 nucleotides are TGTGCCAGCAGCTTAGTACAGGGGGCCGATAGCAATCAGCCCCAGCATTTT. The chain carries TRBV7-8 and TRBJ1-5, with 9 positions matching TRBD1. The CDR3 is 17 residues long. V lost 1 base, J lost 0 bases, and 4 bases stayed unmatched. From germline, CDR1 is SGHVS and CDR2 FQNEAQ.

The J gene is TRBJ2-5, the V gene TRBV6-5, with D tentatively TRBD1 or TRBD2 (5 bases each). CDR1 is MNHEY and CDR2 is SVGAGI in the germline V gene. The CDR3 is 13 residues long. V was cut by 6 bases and J by 1 base, with 9 bases left in between. CDR3 protein: CASSGTVQETQYF. DNA for the CDR3: TGTGCCAGCAGCGGGACGGTCCAAGAGACCCAGTACTTC.

The chain couples TRBV11-2 to TRBJ1-1; 7 bases fit TRBD1. The CDR3 totals 15 residues. Trimming took 4 bases from V and 1 from J; bases not matched to a gene: 6. Germline lookup yields CDR1 SGHAT and CDR2 FQNNGV. The chain's CDR3 is CASSSSGQWNTEAFF. In nucleotides, the CDR3 is TGTGCCAGCAGCTCCTCGGGACAGTGGAACACTGAAGCTTTCTTT.

The chain is built from TRBV28 and TRBJ2-7; perhaps D is TRBD1 or TRBD2 (6 bases each). The CDR3 is 13 residues long. With 11 bases removed from V and 4 bases from J, the gap between germline ends came to 18 bases. Germline CDR1 reads MDHEN; CDR2 reads SYDVKM. The CDR3, as DNA: TGTGCCGGAGGGGGGCCGATGCAGTACGAGCAGTACTTC. Translated, it gives CAGGGPMQYEQYF.

The V call is TRBV19, the J call TRBJ2-1, with D possibly TRBD1 on 6 matching bases. Germline V lookup: CDR1 LNHDA, CDR2 SQIVND (reference sequence). Trimming cost V 5 bases and J 8 bases, with 13 bases left between them. CDR3 length: 13 residues. Here the CDR3 DNA reads TGTGCCAGTAGTCCTACAGGGCCGGATGAGCAGTTCTTC. Its translation is CASSPTGPDEQFF.

The chain carries TRBV19 and TRBJ2-3, with 13 bases fitting TRBD2. V lost 6 bases and J lost 5; bases outside the gene matches: 14. The CDR3 runs 18 residues. Germline CDR1 reads LNHDA; CDR2 reads SQIVND (reference sequence). The CDR3, as DNA: TGTGCCAGTAGCCGAGGACTAGCGGGGGCCTACCGGGTAGATACGCAGTATTTT. Its translation: CASSRGLAGAYRVDTQYF.

This chain connects TRBV7-9 to TRBJ2-5; no definite D call. The CDR3 has 13 amino acids. CDR1 is SEHNR, CDR2 FQNEAQ, per germline (reference sequence). The V gene lost 5 bases and the J gene lost 5 bases, with 12 bases spanning the gap. CDR3 sequence reads: CASSPSARETQYF. The CDR3 DNA is TGTGCCAGCAGCCCCTCGGCGAGGGAGACCCAGTACTTC.

The V and J genes are TRBV7-9 and TRBJ1-5; no clear D. The CDR3 contains 12 residues. Germline-derived CDR1 and CDR2 are SEHNR and FQNEAQ (reference sequence). Deletions cut 5 bases from V and 3 bases from J, with 5 bases between. The CDR3 here is CASSRDNQPQHF. Written as DNA, the CDR3 is TGTGCCAGCAGCAGGGACAATCAGCCCCAGCATTTT.

This clone was recorded only once. The gene calls are TRBV28 and TRBJ1-2; D uncertain. The CDR3 is 16 residues long. V was pared by 9 bases and J by 5 bases, with 25 bases between. Germline V gene sequence: CDR1 MDHEN, CDR2 SYDVKM. The CDR3 region is CASTPGSLTPRYGYTF. The CDR3 DNA follows: TGTGCCAGTACCCCTGGGAGCCTGACCCCCCGATATGGCTACACCTTC.

V and J are TRBV6-5 and TRBJ2-3, with 8 bases fitting TRBD2. Losses at the gene ends were 7 bases for V and 2 bases for J; bases not matched to a gene: 5. From germline, CDR1 is MNHEY and CDR2 SVGAGI. The CDR3 length is 14 residues. The CDR3 DNA follows: TGTGCCAGCACGAGCGGGAGCTACACAGATACGCAGTATTTT. Translated, it gives CASTSGSYTDTQYF.

This chain uses TRBV5-1 with TRBJ1-4; 9 nucleotides agree with TRBD1. With 3 bases clipped from V and 8 bases from J, the junction kept 5 bases outside the gene matches. Germline CDR1 and CDR2: SGHRS and YFSETQ. This CDR3 has 14 amino acids. CDR3 nucleotides: TGCGCCAGCAGCTCAAGGACAGGGGAGGAAAAACTGTTTTTT. It translates to CASSSRTGEEKLFF.

The rearrangement joins TRBV7-2 to TRBJ1-6; D ambiguous. The CDR3 consists of 10 residues. V was cut by 5 bases and J by 10 bases, with 3 bases left in between. In germline, CDR1 is SGHTA, CDR2 FQGNSA. DNA for the CDR3: TGTGCCAGCAGCCTCTCACCCCTCCACTTT. Its translation: CASSLSPLHF.